The source of this TCR beta chain is a study of blood T cells in healthy people across ages. After removal of 1 base from V and 4 bases from J, the junction contained 1 base not matched to a gene. The CDR3 contains 15 residues. Germline V gives CDR1 MNHEY, CDR2 SMNVEV (reference sequence). This clonotype has just a few counts. With a J-beta primer mix and a sample-barcoded 5' primer, a second PCR ran about 7 to 11 cycles. In TCRdb, the 5' RACE reads were re-called with MiXCR into one record per CDR3 protein. The table lists 760,000 or so distinct CDR3 sequences, around a quarter of them singletons. This sample was also put to use in a study of T cells of mothers and their children.

Sequenced sample: blood. This TCR was sampled from a boy between 10 and 17 years old in good health. The chain has TRBV27 and TRBJ2-3, with 11 bases lining up with TRBD1. CDR3 amino acids: CASSLLGQGADTQYF. The CDR3 region has the DNA TGTGCCAGCAGTTTATTGGGACAGGGGGCAGATACGCAGTATTTT.